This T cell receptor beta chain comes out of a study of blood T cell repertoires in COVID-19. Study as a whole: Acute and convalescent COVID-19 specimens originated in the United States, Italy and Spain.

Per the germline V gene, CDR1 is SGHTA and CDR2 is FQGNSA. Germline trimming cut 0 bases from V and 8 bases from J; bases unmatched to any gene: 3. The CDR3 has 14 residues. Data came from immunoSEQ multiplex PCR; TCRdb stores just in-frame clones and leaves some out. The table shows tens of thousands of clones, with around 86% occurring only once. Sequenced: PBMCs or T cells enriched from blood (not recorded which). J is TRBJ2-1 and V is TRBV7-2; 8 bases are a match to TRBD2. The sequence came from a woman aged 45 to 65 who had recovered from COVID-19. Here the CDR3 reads CASSLALAGDEQFF. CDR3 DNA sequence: TGTGCCAGCAGCTTAGCGCTAGCGGGCGATGAGCAGTTCTTC.